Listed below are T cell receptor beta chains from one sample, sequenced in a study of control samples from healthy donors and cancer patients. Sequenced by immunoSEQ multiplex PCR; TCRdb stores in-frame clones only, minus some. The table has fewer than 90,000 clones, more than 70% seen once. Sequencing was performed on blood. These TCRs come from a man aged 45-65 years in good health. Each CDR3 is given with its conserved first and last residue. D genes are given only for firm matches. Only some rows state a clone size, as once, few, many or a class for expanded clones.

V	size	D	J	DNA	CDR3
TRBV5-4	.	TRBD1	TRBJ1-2	TGTGCCAGCAGCTCCTTCGGGGGCACCGGGACAGGGTTAGGCTACACCTTC	CASSSFGGTGTGLGYTF
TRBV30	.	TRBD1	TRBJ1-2	TGTGCCTGGGGGGACAGCAGGGGCTACACCTTC	CAWGDSRGYTF
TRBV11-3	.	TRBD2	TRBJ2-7	TGTGCCAGCAGCTCCCGGGTAGCGGGACACGAGCAGTACTTC	CASSSRVAGHEQYF
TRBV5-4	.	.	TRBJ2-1	TGTGCCAGCAGCTTTGGCGCGAATGAGCAGTTCTTC	CASSFGANEQFF
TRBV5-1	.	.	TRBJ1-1	TGCGCCAGCAGCCCCCAGGGTCCGAACACTGAAGCTTTCTTT	CASSPQGPNTEAFF
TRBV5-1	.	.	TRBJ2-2	TGCGCCAGCAGCCGACAAGGGGGAAACACCGGGGAGCTGTTTTTT	CASSRQGGNTGELFF
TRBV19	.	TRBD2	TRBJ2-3	TGTGCCAGTAGTACCCCAGGACTAGCGGGAGAGAGGCTGGGAGATACGCAGTATTTT	CASSTPGLAGERLGDTQYF
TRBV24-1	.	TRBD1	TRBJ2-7	TGTGCCACCAGTTCTCCCGGGACAGATAAATACGAGCAGTACTTC	CATSSPGTDKYEQYF
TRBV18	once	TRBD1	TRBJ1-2	TGTGCCAGCTCACCTTCAACAGGGGGCGGGTATGGCTACACCTTC	CASSPSTGGGYGYTF
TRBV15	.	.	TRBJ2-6	TGTGCCACCAGCAGGAGGGGTGATGGGGCCAACGTCCTGACTTTC	CATSRRGDGANVLTF
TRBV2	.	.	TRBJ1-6	TGTGCCAGCAGTGAAGAGATGACACTGTATTCACCCCTCCACTTT	CASSEEMTLYSPLHF
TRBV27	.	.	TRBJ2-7	TGTGCCAGCAGTTTGCGGGGACGAATAGCGTACGAGCAGTACTTC	CASSLRGRIAYEQYF
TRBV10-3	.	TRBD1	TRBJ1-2	TGTGCCATCAGTGAGTCGAGGGACAGGGGAGAGGATGGCTACACCTTC	CAISESRDRGEDGYTF
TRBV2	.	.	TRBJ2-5	TGTGCCAGCAGTGAGTACGAGACCCAGTACTTC	CASSEYETQYF
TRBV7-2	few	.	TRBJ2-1	TGTGCCAGCAGCGTCGGCGTTAGCTCCTACAATGAGCAGTTCTTC	CASSVGVSSYNEQFF
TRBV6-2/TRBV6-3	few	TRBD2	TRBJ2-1	TGTGCCAGCAGTTCCGGCAGCGGGGACTATCTATCCTACAATGAGCAGTTCTTC	CASSSGSGDYLSYNEQFF
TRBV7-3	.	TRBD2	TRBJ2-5	TGTGCCAGCAGCCCGCCGGGACTACAAGAGACCCAGTACTTC	CASSPPGLQETQYF
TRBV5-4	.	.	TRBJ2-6	TGTGCCAGCATGGGGGCTGGGGCCAACGTCCTGACTTTC	CASMGAGANVLTF
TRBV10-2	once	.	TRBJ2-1	TGCGCCAGCAGTGAGATATACAGCTCCTACAATGAGCAGTTCTTC	CASSEIYSSYNEQFF